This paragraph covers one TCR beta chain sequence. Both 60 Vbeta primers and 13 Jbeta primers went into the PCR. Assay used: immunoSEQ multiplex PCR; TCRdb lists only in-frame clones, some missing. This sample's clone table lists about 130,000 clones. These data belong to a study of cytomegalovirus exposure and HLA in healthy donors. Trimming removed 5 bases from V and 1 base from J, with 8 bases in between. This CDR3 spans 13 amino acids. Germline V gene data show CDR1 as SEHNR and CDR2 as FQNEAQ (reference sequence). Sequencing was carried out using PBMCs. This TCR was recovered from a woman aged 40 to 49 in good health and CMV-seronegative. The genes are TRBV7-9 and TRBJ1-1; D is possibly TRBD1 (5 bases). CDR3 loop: CASSEGQNTEAFF. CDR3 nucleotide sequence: TGTGCCAGCAGCGAAGGACAGAACACTGAAGCTTTCTTT.